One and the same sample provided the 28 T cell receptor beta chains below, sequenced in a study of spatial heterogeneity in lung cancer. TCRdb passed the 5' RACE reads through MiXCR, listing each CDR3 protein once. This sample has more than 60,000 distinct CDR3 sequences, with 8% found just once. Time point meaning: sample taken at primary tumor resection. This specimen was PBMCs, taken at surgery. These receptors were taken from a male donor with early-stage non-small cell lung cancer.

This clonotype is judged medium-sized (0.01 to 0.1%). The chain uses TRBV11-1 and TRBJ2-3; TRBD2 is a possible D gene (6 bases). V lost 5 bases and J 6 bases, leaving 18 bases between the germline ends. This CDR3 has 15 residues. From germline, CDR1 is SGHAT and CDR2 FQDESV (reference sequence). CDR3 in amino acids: CASSPHPGGEDTQYF. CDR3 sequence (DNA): TGTGCCAGCAGCCCACACCCCGGGGGAGAGGATACGCAGTATTTT. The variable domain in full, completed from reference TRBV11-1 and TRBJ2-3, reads EAEVAQSPRYKITEKSQAVAFWCDPISGHATLYWYRQILGQGPELLVQFQDESVVDDSQLPKDRFSAERLKGVDSTLKIQPAELGDSAMYLCASSPHPGGEDTQYFGPGTRLTVL.

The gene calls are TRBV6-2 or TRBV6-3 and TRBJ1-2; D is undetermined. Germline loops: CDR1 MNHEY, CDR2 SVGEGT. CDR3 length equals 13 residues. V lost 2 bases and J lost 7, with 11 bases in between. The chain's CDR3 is CASSYQELGGYTF. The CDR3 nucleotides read TGTGCCAGCAGTTACCAGGAACTAGGTGGCTACACCTTC.

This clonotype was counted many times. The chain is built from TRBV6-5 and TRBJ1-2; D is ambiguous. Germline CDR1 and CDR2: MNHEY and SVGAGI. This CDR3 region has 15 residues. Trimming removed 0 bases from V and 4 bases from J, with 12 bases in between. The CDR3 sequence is CASSYSGRSFYGYTF. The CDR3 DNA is TGTGCCAGCAGTTACTCGGGCAGGTCCTTCTATGGCTACACCTTC.

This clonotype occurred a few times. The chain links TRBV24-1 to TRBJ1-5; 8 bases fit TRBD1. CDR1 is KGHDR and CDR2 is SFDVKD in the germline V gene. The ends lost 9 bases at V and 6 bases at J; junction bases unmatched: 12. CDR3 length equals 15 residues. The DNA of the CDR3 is TGTGCCACCTCCTCGCCGACAGGGGAAGGTCAGCCCCAGCATTTT. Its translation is CATSSPTGEGQPQHF.

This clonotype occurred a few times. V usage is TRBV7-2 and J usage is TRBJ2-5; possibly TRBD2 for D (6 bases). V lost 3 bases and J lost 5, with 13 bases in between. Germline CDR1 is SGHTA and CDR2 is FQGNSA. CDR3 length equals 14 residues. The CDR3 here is CASSFDSGVETQYF. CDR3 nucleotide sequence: TGTGCCAGCAGCTTCGACTCGGGAGTGGAGACCCAGTACTTC.

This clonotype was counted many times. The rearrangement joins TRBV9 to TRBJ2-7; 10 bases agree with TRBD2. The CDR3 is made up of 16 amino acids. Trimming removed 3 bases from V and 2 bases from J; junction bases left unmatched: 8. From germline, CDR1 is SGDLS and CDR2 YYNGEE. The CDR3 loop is CASSGGLAGVTYEQYF. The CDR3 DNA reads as TGTGCCAGCAGCGGCGGCCTAGCGGGAGTTACCTACGAGCAGTACTTC. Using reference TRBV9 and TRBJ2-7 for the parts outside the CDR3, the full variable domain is DSGVTQTPKHLITATGQRVTLRCSPRSGDLSVYWYQQSLDQGLQFLIQYYNGEERAKGNILERFSAQQFPDLHSELNLSSLELGDSALYFCASSGGLAGVTYEQYFGPGTRLTVT.

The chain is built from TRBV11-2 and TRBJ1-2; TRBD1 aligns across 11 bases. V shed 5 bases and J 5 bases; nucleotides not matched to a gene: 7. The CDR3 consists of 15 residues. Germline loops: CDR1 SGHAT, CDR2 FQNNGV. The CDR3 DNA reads TGTGCCAGCAGCCTCTTCCGGGACAGGGGGTATGGCTACACCTTC. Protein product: CASSLFRDRGYGYTF.

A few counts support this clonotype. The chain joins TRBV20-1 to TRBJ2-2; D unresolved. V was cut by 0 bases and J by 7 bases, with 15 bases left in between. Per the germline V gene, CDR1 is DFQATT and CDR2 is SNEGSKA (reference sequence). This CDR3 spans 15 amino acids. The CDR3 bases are TGCAGTGCTAGAGATCGAGGTCGAGGATTCGGGGAGCTGTTTTTT. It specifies CSARDRGRGFGELFF.

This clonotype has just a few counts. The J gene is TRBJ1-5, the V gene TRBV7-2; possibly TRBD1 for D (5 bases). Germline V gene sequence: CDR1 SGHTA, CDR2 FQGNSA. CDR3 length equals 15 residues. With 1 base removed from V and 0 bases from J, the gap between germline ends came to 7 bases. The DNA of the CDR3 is TGTGCCAGCAGCTTAGGAGGGACTAGCAATCAGCCCCAGCATTTT. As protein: CASSLGGTSNQPQHF.

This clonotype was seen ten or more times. The chain's CDR3 is CSARSRAGSSYNEQFF. The CDR3 DNA follows: TGCAGTGCTAGATCCCGAGCTGGAAGCTCCTACAATGAGCAGTTCTTC. The chain is built from TRBV20-1 and TRBJ2-1; D call uncertain. Germline assignment: CDR1 DFQATT and CDR2 SNEGSKA (reference sequence). Between the trimmed V and J ends, which lost 2 bases and 0 bases, there was a span of 14 bases. CDR3 length: 16 amino acids.

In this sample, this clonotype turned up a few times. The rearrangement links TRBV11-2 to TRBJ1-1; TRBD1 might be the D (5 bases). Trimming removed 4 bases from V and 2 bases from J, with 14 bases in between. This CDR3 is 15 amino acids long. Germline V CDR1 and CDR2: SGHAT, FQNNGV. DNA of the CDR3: TGTGCCAGCAGCTGGGGGAACCGGGTAAACACTGAAGCTTTCTTT. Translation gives CASSWGNRVNTEAFF.

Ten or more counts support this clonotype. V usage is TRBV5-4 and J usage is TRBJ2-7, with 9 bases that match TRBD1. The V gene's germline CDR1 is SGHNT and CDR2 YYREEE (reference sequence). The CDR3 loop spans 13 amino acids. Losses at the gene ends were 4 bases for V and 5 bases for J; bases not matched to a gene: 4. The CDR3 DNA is TGTGCCAGCAGCCCGGACAGGGGCAACGAGCAGTACTTC. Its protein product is CASSPDRGNEQYF.

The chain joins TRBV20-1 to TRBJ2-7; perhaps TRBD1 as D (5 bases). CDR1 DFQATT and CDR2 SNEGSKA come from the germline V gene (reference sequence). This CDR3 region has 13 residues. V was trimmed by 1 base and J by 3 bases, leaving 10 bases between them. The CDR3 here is CSARGIDSYEQYF. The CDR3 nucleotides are TGCAGTGCTAGAGGTATCGACAGCTACGAGCAGTACTTC.

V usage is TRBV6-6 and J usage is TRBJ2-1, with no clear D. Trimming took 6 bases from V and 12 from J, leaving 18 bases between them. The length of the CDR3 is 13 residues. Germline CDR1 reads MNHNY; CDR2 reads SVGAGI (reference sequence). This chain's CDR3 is CASRPEILPGQFF. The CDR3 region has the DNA TGTGCCAGCAGACCCGAGATCCTACCCGGGCAGTTCTTC.

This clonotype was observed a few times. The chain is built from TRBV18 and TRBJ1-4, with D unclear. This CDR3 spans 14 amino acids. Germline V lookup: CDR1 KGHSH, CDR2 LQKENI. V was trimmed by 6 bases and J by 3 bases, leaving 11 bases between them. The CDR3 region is CASSSRQSNEKLFF. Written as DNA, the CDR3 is TGTGCCAGCTCGTCCCGACAATCTAATGAAAAACTGTTTTTT.

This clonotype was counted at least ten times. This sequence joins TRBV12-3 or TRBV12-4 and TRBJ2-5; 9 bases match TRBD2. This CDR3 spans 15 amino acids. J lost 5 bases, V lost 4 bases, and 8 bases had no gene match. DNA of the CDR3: TGTGCCAGCAGTTGGTCTAGCGGGGCCGTGGAGACCCAGTACTTC. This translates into CASSWSSGAVETQYF.

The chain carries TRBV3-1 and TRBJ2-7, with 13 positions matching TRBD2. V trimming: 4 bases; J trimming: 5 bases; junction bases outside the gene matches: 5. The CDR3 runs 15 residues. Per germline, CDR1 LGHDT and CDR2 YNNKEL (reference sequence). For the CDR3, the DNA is TGTGCCAGCAGCCTAGGACTAGCGGGAGCTCACGAGCAGTACTTC. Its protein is CASSLGLAGAHEQYF.

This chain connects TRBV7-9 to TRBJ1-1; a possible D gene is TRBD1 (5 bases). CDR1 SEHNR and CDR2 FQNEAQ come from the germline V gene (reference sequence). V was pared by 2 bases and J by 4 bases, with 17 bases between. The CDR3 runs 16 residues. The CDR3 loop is CASSLLGTSETTEAFF. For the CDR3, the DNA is TGTGCCAGCAGCTTATTAGGGACTTCCGAGACCACTGAAGCTTTCTTT.

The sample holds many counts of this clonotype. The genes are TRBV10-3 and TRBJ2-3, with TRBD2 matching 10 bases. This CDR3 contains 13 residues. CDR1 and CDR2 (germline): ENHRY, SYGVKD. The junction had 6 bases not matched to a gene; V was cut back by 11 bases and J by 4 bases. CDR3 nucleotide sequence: TGTGCCTCCCTAGCGGGAGAGCCAGATACGCAGTATTTT. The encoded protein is CASLAGEPDTQYF.

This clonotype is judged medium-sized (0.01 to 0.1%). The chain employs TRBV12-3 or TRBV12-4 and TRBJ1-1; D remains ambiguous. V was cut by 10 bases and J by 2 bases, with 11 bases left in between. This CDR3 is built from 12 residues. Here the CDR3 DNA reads TGTGCCAATGTGGGGATTAACACTGAAGCTTTCTTT. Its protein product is CANVGINTEAFF.

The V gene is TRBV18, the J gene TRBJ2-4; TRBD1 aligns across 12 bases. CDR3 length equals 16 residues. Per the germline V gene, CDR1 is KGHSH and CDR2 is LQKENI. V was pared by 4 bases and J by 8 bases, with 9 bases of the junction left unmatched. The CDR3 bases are TGTGCCAGCTCACTTCTCCCGGGACAGGGGGCTGACATTCAGTACTTC. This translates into CASSLLPGQGADIQYF. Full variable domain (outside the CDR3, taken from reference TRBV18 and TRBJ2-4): NAGVMQNPRHLVRRRGQEARLRCSPMKGHSHVYWYRQLPEEGLKFMVYLQKENIIDESGMPKERFSAEFPKEGPSILRIQQVVRGDSAAYFCASSLLPGQGADIQYFGAGTRLSVL.

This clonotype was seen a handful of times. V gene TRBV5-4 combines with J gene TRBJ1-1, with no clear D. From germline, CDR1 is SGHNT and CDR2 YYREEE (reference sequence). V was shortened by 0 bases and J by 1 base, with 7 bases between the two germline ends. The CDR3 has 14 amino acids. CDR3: CASSLETENTEAFF. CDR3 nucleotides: TGTGCCAGCAGCTTGGAGACGGAGAACACTGAAGCTTTCTTT.

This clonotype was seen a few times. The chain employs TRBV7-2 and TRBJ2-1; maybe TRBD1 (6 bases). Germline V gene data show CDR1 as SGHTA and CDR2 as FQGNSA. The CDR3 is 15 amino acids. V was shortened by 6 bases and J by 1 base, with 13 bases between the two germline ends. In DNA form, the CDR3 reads TGTGCCAGCAGGAAGGACAGATCGTCCTACAATGAGCAGTTCTTC. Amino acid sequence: CASRKDRSSYNEQFF.

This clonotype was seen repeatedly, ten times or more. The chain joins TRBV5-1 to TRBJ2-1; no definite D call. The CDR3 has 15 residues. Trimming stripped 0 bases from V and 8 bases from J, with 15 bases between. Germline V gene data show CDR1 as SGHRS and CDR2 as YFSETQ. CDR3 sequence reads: CASSLVVQAIDEQFF. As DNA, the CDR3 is TGCGCCAGCAGCTTGGTCGTGCAGGCAATAGATGAGCAGTTCTTC.

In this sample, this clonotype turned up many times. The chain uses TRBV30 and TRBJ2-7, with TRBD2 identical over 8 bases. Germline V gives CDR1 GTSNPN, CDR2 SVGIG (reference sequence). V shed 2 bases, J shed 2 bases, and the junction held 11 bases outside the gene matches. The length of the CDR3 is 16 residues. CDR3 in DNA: TGTGCCTGGAGTCCAATTGCGGGGGGTACTACCTACGAGCAGTACTTC. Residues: CAWSPIAGGTTYEQYF.

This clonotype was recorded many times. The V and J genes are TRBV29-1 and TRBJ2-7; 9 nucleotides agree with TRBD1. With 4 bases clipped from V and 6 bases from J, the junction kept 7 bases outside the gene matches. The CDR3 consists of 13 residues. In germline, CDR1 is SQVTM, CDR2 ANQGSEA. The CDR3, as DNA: TGCAGCGTTGCCGGGACAGGGAACTTCGAGCAGTACTTC. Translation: CSVAGTGNFEQYF.

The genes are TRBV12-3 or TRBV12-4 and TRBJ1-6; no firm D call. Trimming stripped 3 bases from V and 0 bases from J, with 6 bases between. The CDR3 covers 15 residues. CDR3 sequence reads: CASSFAGSYNSPLHF. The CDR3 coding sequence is TGTGCCAGCAGTTTTGCTGGCTCCTATAATTCACCCCTCCACTTT.

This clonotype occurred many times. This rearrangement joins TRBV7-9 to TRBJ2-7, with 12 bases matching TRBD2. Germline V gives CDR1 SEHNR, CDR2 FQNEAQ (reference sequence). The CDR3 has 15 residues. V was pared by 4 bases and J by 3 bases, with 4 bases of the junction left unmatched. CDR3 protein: CASSSRLAGVYEQYF. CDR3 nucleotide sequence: TGTGCCAGCAGCTCGCGACTAGCGGGAGTCTACGAGCAGTACTTC.